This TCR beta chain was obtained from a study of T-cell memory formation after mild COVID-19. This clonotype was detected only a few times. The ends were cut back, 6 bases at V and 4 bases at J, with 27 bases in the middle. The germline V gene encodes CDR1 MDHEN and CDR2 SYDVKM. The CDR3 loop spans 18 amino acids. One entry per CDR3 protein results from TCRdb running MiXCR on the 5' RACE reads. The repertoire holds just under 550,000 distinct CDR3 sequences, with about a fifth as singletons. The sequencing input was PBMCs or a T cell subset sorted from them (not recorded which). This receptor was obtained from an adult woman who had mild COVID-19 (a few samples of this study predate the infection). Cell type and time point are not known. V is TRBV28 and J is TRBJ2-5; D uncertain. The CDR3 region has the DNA TGTGCCAGCAGACGTGATGTCCTGGGCTTACCCTCGGGAGAGACCCAGTACTTC. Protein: CASRRDVLGLPSGETQYF.